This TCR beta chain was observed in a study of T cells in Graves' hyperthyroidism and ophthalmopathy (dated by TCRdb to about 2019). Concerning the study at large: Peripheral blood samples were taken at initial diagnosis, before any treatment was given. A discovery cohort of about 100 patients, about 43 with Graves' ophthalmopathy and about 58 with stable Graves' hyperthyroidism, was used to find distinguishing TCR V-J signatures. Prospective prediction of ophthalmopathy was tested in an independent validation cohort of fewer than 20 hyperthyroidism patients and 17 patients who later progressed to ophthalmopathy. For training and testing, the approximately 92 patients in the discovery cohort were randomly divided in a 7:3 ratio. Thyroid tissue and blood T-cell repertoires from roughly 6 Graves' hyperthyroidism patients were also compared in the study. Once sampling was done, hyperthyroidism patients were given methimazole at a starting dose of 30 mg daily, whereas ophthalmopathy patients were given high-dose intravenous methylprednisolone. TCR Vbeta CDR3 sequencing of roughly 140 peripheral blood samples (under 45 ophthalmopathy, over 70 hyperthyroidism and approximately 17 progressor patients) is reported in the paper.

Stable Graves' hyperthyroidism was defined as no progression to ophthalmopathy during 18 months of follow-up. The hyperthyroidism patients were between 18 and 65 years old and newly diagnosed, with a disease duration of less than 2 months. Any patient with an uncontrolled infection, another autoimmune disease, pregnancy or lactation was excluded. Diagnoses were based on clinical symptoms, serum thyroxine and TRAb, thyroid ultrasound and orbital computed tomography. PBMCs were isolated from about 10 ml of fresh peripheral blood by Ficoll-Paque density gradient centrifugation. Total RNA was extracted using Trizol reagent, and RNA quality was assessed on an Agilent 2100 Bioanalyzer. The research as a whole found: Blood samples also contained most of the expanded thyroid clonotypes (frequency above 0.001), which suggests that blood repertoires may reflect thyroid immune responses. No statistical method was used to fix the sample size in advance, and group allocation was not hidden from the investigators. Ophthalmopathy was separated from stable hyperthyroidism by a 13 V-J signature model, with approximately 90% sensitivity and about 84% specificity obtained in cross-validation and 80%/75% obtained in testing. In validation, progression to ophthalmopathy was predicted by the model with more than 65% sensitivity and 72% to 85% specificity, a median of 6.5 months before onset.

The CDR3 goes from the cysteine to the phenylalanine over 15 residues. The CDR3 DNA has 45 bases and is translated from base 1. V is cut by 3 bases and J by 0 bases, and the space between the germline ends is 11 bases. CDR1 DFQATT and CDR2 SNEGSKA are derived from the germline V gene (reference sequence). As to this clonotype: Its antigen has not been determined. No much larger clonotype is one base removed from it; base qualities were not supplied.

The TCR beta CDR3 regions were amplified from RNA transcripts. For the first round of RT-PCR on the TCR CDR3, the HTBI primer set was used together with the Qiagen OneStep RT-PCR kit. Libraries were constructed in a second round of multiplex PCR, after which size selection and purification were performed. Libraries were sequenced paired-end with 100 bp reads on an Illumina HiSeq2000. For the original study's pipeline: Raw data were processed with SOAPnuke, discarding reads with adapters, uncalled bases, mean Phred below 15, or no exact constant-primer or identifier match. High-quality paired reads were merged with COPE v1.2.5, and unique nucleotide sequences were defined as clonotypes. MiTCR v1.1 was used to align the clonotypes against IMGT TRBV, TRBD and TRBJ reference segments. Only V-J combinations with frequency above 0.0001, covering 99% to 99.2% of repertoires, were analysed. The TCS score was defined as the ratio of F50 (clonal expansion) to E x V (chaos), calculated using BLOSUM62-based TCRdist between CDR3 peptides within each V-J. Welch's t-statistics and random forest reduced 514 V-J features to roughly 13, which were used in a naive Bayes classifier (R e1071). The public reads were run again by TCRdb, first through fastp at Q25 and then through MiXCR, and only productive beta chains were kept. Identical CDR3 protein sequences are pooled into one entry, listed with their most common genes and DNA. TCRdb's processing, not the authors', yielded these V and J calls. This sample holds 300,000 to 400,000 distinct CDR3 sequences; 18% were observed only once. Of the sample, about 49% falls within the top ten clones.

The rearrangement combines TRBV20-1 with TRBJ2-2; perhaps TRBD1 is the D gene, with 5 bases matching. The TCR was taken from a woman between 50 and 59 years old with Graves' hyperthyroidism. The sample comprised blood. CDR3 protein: CSARGQLTNTGELFF. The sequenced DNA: TGCAGTGCTAGGGGGCAGCTAACGAACACCGGGGAGCTGTTTTTT.